This T cell receptor (beta chain) was sequenced for a study of blood T cell repertoires in COVID-19. As for the study in general: COVID-19 samples, acute and convalescent, were from the United States, Italy and Spain. PBMCs, B-cell-depleted T cells, or T cells provided the cDNA or gDNA that made up the material.

How the authors handled the data: Reference gene primer amplification gave estimated nucleated cell counts. Sequencing used immunoSEQ multiplex PCR; TCRdb keeps in-frame clones, though not all of them. V, J and clone size derive from that table, while D and trimming were established from the DNA sequence. The sample lists nearly 100,000 clones; 75% to 90% were seen once. This CDR3 is built from 14 residues. From germline, CDR1 is MNHEY and CDR2 SMNVEV (reference sequence). The junction had 5 bases not matched to a gene; V was cut back by 4 bases and J by 6 bases. The J gene is TRBJ2-7, the V gene TRBV27; 11 bases match TRBD2. Sequenced material: peripheral blood. The clonotype was recovered from a man older than 75 with acute or convalescent COVID-19. CDR3 amino acids: CASSYGLAGGEQYF. In DNA, the CDR3 is TGTGCCAGCAGTTACGGACTAGCGGGTGGCGAGCAGTACTTC.